This T cell receptor (beta chain) was obtained from a study of CXCR3-negative and CXCR3-positive naive CD8 T cells. General study findings and limits: The TRB CDR3s that CXCR3-positive naive cells carried were more hydrophobic than those of CXCR3-negative naive cells. Memory CD8+ cells showed much lower diversity, while both naive subsets were comparably high.

Remarks on this clonotype: Its antigen is not known.

5' RACE that incorporated UMI labels was used to prepare the TRB cDNA libraries. TCRdb reprocessed the 5' RACE reads and reports one entry per CDR3 protein, with no DNA. Seen in this sample are roughly 110,000 distinct CDR3 sequences; the ten most common clones hold roughly 0.38%. This CDR3 contains 14 residues. Germline CDR1 and CDR2: SEHNR and FQNEAQ (reference sequence). The source is a human donor in good health. Some clones in this sample may be carry-over from other donors' samples. The chain links TRBV7-9 to TRBJ2-1; TCRdb selects TRBD1, and the lack of DNA leaves this call unchecked. Sequences were obtained from naive CXCR3+ CD8+ T cells from blood. Subset reported: CD45RO-CCR7+CD27+CD95- naive CD8+ T cells expressing CXCR3 (TNR3+). CDR3 loop: CASSPRTENNEQFF.